This entry features one T cell receptor beta chain sequence. This specimen includes other DNA sequences encoding the same CDR3. In the source study's methods: Scientists estimated how many nucleated cells there were by amplifying reference gene primers. The assay was immunoSEQ multiplex PCR, and TCRdb's table has in-frame clones only and misses some. That table supplies the V and J calls and clone size; D and trimming were determined from the DNA. The repertoire consists of approximately 210,000 clones, with around 84% occurring once and the leading ten covering approximately 4.3%. Participants were placed into cohorts based on the clinical history they reported. The entry originates in a study of blood T cell repertoires in COVID-19. The wider study: The origin of the acute and convalescent COVID-19 samples was the United States, Italy and Spain.

Per the germline V gene, CDR1 is MNHEY and CDR2 is SMNVEV (reference sequence). The junction had 2 bases not matched to a gene; V was cut back by 4 bases and J by 4 bases. The CDR3 contains 14 residues. Sequencing was done on a sample of PBMCs or T cells enriched from blood (not recorded which). The TCR comes from a young man with acute COVID-19. The rearrangement joins TRBV27 to TRBJ1-5; 9 positions agree with TRBD1. CDR3 in amino acids: CASSSGTGNQPQHF. CDR3 in DNA: TGTGCCAGCAGTTCAGGGACAGGGAATCAGCCCCAGCATTTT.